This TCR beta chain was found in a study of blood T cell repertoires in COVID-19. Turning to the study itself: Sites across the United States, Italy and Spain contributed samples from acute and convalescent COVID-19. T cells, B-cell-depleted T cells, or PBMCs supplied cDNA or gDNA.

In the original analysis: Nucleated cell number was recorded as an estimate derived from reference gene primer amplification. TCRdb's copy holds only in-frame clones and misses some; the assay was immunoSEQ multiplex PCR. The DNA gave D and trimming, while V, J and clone size come from that table. There are 60,000 to 95,000 clones in the sample; 74% occur only once, and 2.6% lies in the top ten. Germline CDR1 SNHLY, CDR2 FYNNEI. This CDR3 has 13 residues. Trimming took 7 bases from V and 1 from J, leaving 10 bases between them. The rearrangement links TRBV2 to TRBJ1-1; TRBD1 is a possible D gene (6 bases). The sequenced sample was peripheral blood. The TCR originated in a human donor with acute or convalescent COVID-19. The donor label of this sample is uncertain. Here the CDR3 DNA reads TGTGCCAGCAATCCAGGGGCGAACACTGAAGCTTTCTTT. Amino acid sequence: CASNPGANTEAFF.